This T cell receptor (beta chain) was captured in a study of blood T cell repertoires in COVID-19. V was shortened by 4 bases and J by 4 bases, with 13 bases between the two germline ends. CDR1 SNHLY and CDR2 FYNNEI come from the germline V gene. The CDR3 length is 15 residues. Method: immunoSEQ multiplex PCR; TCRdb's copy keeps in-frame clones and lacks some. The table includes hundreds of thousands of clones, about 88% detected once. The TCR originated in a middle-aged man with acute or convalescent COVID-19. Sequences were obtained from peripheral blood. V and J are TRBV2 and TRBJ2-2; the D gene is possibly TRBD1 (6 bases). The CDR3 DNA reads as TGTGCCAGCAGTGGTCCAGGGGTGGGCACCGGGGAGCTGTTTTTT. Translation gives CASSGPGVGTGELFF.